This TCR beta chain was documented in a study of T cell repertoires in cytomegalovirus infection. Across the study: Shared public TCR beta signatures pointed to both CMV infection and a matching HLA type.

One entry per CDR3 protein, called by TCRdb with MiXCR from the reads. The table has around 210,000 distinct CDR3 sequences, around 6.2% seen once; the top ten hold around 6%. CDR1 is SQVTM, CDR2 ANQGSEA, per germline. The CDR3 runs 13 residues. Trimming pared 6 bases from V and 2 bases from J, leaving 13 bases between. Whole-study results and caveats: What dominated the ex vivo response were HLA-C-restricted CMV-specific TCR beta clonotypes. Of the TCR beta families, the public ones yielded a cumulative frequency that identified carriers of CMV plus the relevant HLA.

Note on this clonotype: What it recognizes is unknown.

The chain joins TRBV29-1 to TRBJ2-5; D is possibly TRBD1 or TRBD2 (5 bases each). Sequenced material: PBMCs. The sequence was obtained from a human donor in good health (CMV status not recorded). Some clones in this sample may be carry-over from other donors' samples. The CDR3 region is CSVAGTAQETQYF. As DNA, the CDR3 is TGCAGCGTAGCCGGGACGGCTCAAGAGACCCAGTACTTC.